The 3 T cell receptor beta chains below come from one sample, sequenced in a study of T cells in Graves' hyperthyroidism and ophthalmopathy. Amplification of TCR beta CDR3 regions used RNA as the template. Using the HTBI primer set, a first-round RT-PCR was run on the TCR CDR3. TCRdb re-derived calls from the multiplex PCR reads in MiXCR, one entry per CDR3 protein. The table includes 300,000 to 450,000 distinct CDR3 sequences, roughly 13% detected once. Sequencing input: blood. The receptor set was obtained from a woman aged 60-70 years with Graves' hyperthyroidism.

This clonotype was observed at least ten times. The chain employs TRBV2 and TRBJ2-5; 9 nucleotides agree with TRBD2. The germline V gene encodes CDR1 SNHLY and CDR2 FYNNEI. The CDR3 runs 12 residues. V lost 8 bases and J lost 5; bases outside the gene matches: 3. Here the CDR3 DNA reads TGTGCCAGCGCTGCGGGAGGGGAGACCCAGTACTTC. Protein sequence: CASAAGGETQYF. The full variable domain, rest sourced from reference TRBV2 and TRBJ2-5, is EPEVTQTPSHQVTQMGQEVILRCVPISNHLYFYWYRQILGQKVEFLVSFYNNEISEKSEIFDDQFSVERPDGSNFTLKIRSTKLEDSAMYFCASAAGGETQYFGPGTRLLVL.

At least ten counts were recorded for this clonotype. The genes are TRBV29-1 and TRBJ2-5, with D maybe TRBD1 (6 bases). CDR3 length: 13 residues. Germline CDR1 SQVTM, CDR2 ANQGSEA. V lost 6 bases, J lost 1 base, and 12 bases lay in between. CDR3 region: CSVTGTPQETQYF. In DNA form, the CDR3 reads TGCAGCGTGACCGGGACACCCCAAGAGACCCAGTACTTC.

The rearrangement joins TRBV28 to TRBJ2-1, with a weak D call TRBD2 (6 bases). Germline V gene lookup returns CDR1 MDHEN and CDR2 SYDVKM. The V and J ends lost 5 bases and 8 bases respectively, with 19 bases between them. The CDR3 loop spans 15 amino acids. The CDR3 bases are TGTGCCAGCAGTCTCGGGTACGGGAGTGGGTATGAGCAGTTCTTC. Amino acid sequence: CASSLGYGSGYEQFF.